The present entry profiles one TCR beta chain with its context. The antigen remains undetermined. The data derive from a study of Graves' ophthalmopathy and Graves' hyperthyroidism. Study findings and constraints: Blood contained most expanded thyroid clonotypes exceeding 0.001 frequency.

The CDR3 is 14 residues long. The germline V gene has CDR1 SQVTM and CDR2 ANQGSEA. Investigators amplified TCR beta CDR3 regions from RNA transcripts. RT-PCR in the first round used HTBI primers; a second-round multiplex PCR followed. From the multiplex PCR reads, TCRdb called clonotypes with MiXCR, one entry per CDR3 protein. The table has 650,000 to 900,000 distinct CDR3 sequences, approximately 40% seen once. The receptor was isolated from an adult man with Graves' ophthalmopathy. The V call is TRBV29-1, the J call TRBJ1-5; perhaps TRBD1 as D (6 bases). Sequenced: peripheral blood. The CDR3 nucleotides read TGCAGTGCGGGACATCCGAATGGCAATCAGCCCCAGCATTTT. Translated: CSAGHPNGNQPQHF.